Listed below are T cell receptor beta chains from one sample, sequenced in a study of blood T cells in healthy people across ages. MiXCR was run by TCRdb on the 5' RACE reads, yielding one entry per CDR3 protein. The sample includes about 380,000 distinct CDR3 sequences, more than 45% seen only once; the top ten take approximately 51%. Sequencing was performed on blood. These receptors were obtained from a man aged 60 to 69 in good health. The CDR3 runs from the conserved cysteine through the conserved F or W. A D gene is named only where the DNA matches it firmly. Clone size is given for some rows only: seen once, a few or many times, or a class if the clone is expanded.

j_call	clone_size	v_call	d_call	cdr3_nt	cdr3_aa
TRBJ1-1	once	TRBV4-2	TRBD1	TGTGCCAGCAGCCAAGACCCCCCGGACAGGGTAACTGAAGCTTTCTTT	CASSQDPPDRVTEAFF
TRBJ2-3	.	TRBV29-1	.	TGCAGCGTGACCGAGAATACGCAGTATTTT	CSVTENTQYF
TRBJ2-1	few	TRBV28	TRBD2	TGTGCCAGCACCCGTCTGGGGGTAGCGGGAGCAGGTGAGCAGTTCTTC	CASTRLGVAGAGEQFF
TRBJ1-1	.	TRBV20-1	.	TGCAGTGCCTCTATACCCGGCTCTGAAGCTTTCTTT	CSASIPGSEAFF
TRBJ2-7	.	TRBV6-5	.	TGTGCCCGCAGTTACTTGGCAGGGGCCATTAGCGAGCAGTACTTC	CARSYLAGAISEQYF
TRBJ2-1	.	TRBV7-2	TRBD2	TGTGCCGGCAGCTACGGACTAGCGGGAGGTTACAATGAGCAGTTCTTC	CAGSYGLAGGYNEQFF
TRBJ2-1	.	TRBV12-3/TRBV12-4	TRBD2	TGTGCCAGCAGTGGGACTAGCGGGGGGTACAATGAGCAGTTCTTC	CASSGTSGGYNEQFF
TRBJ2-6	.	TRBV5-1	.	TGCGCCAGCAGCGTGTTCTCTGGGGCCAACGTCCTGACTTTC	CASSVFSGANVLTF
TRBJ2-7	.	TRBV20-1	.	TGCAGTGCCCGGAGGGGCTCTTCCTACGAGCAGTACTTC	CSARRGSSYEQYF
TRBJ2-3	.	TRBV5-1	.	TGCGCCAGCAGCTTCGGGGGGCCGGCAGATACGCAGTATTTT	CASSFGGPADTQYF
TRBJ1-4	.	TRBV4-1	.	TGCGCCAGCAGCCAAGATCGAGGGATTGAAAAACTGTTTTTT	CASSQDRGIEKLFF
TRBJ1-5	.	TRBV12-3/TRBV12-4	TRBD1	TGTGCCAGCACCCTGGGACAGAGAAATCAGCCCCAGCATTTT	CASTLGQRNQPQHF
TRBJ2-3	few	TRBV7-2	.	TGTGCCAGCAGCTTTTTTGGGCAGGGGACAGATACGCAGTATTTT	CASSFFGQGTDTQYF
TRBJ1-2	many	TRBV12-3/TRBV12-4	.	TGTGCCAGCAGTTTGGTTCAGGGCCCCTATGGCTACACCTTC	CASSLVQGPYGYTF
TRBJ2-1	.	TRBV6-1	.	TGTGCCAGCAGTCTGAGCTTGAACAATGAGCAGTTCTTC	CASSLSLNNEQFF
TRBJ2-7	.	TRBV9	.	TGTGCCAGCAGCGGAGAGGGGAGGGGGCTCGACGAGCAGTACTTC	CASSGEGRGLDEQYF
TRBJ1-2	few	TRBV20-1	TRBD1	TGCAGTGCTAGAAGTGACAGGGCGGGTGGCTACACCTTC	CSARSDRAGGYTF
TRBJ2-7	.	TRBV5-1	TRBD2	TGCGCCAGCAGCTTGAGGGGACTAAACCACGAGCAGTACTTC	CASSLRGLNHEQYF
TRBJ1-4	.	TRBV27	.	TGTGCCAGCAGCGTAGAGCAATCGGGGGAAAAACTGTTTTTT	CASSVEQSGEKLFF
TRBJ2-1	.	TRBV6-1	TRBD2	TGTGCCAGCAGTGACCGGACTAGCGGGATCAATGAGCAGTTCTTC	CASSDRTSGINEQFF
TRBJ2-1	.	TRBV28	.	TGTGCCAGCAGTTTAGGGGGAGCCAATGAGCAGTTCTTC	CASSLGGANEQFF
TRBJ1-1	.	TRBV15	.	TGTGCCACCAGAAGGGGGGTAGGGTCTGAAGCTTTCTTT	CATRRGVGSEAFF
TRBJ2-7	.	TRBV7-2	TRBD2	TGTGCCAGCAGCCGGACTAGCGGGAGTGGCAAAGAGGCCCAGTACTTC	CASSRTSGSGKEAQYF
TRBJ2-7	.	TRBV29-1	TRBD1	TGCAGCGCCCAAAGGGGGACAGGAAAGAACGAGCAGTACTTC	CSAQRGTGKNEQYF
TRBJ2-7	.	TRBV7-2	TRBD2	TGTGCCAGCAGCTTAGGAAGCAGCGGGAAAGGTGACGAGCAGTACTTC	CASSLGSSGKGDEQYF
TRBJ2-5	many	TRBV28	.	TGTGCCAGCAGTTTACCGGGGACCCAAGAGACCCAGTACTTC	CASSLPGTQETQYF
TRBJ2-4	few	TRBV14	.	TGTGCCAGCAGCCCCGGACCGACTGCCCCTCGAGTCAAAAACATTCAGTACTTC	CASSPGPTAPRVKNIQYF
TRBJ2-6	.	TRBV6-6	.	TGTGCCAGCAGTTACGGGTCGCGCTCTGGGGCCAACGTCCTGACTTTC	CASSYGSRSGANVLTF
TRBJ2-3	few	TRBV20-1	TRBD2	TGCAGTGCTCCGACTAGCGGGAGCACAGATACGCAGTATTTT	CSAPTSGSTDTQYF
TRBJ2-7	.	TRBV20-1	.	TGCAGTGCTAGACGGCAGGGTCAATCCTACGAGCAGTACTTC	CSARRQGQSYEQYF
TRBJ2-3	.	TRBV11-2	.	TGTGCCAGCAGCAAACTGCAGGGGAGGGTTTCTACGCAGTATTTT	CASSKLQGRVSTQYF
TRBJ2-7	few	TRBV29-1	TRBD2	TGCAGCGTCGAGAAAATAGGACTAGCGGGAAATGAGCAGTACTTC	CSVEKIGLAGNEQYF
TRBJ2-7	.	TRBV7-6	TRBD1	TGTGCCAGCGGGGGACAGGGTGGCGAGCAGTACTTC	CASGGQGGEQYF
TRBJ2-1	.	TRBV11-1	TRBD2	TGTGCCAGCAGCCACTGGACTAGCGATTACAATGAGCAGTTCTTC	CASSHWTSDYNEQFF
TRBJ2-3	few	TRBV7-2	.	TGTGCCAGCAGGGCAGGGGTGTCGGATACGCAGTATTTT	CASRAGVSDTQYF
TRBJ2-1	.	TRBV12-5	TRBD2	TGTGCTAGTGGAACAAGACTAGCGGGACCCTACAATGAGCAGTTCTTC	CASGTRLAGPYNEQFF
TRBJ1-1	.	TRBV28	.	TGTGCCAGCAGTATCCCCAGGGGAGAAGCTTTCTTT	CASSIPRGEAFF
TRBJ2-5	.	TRBV6-1	TRBD2	TGTGCCAGCAGTCCCGGACTAGCGGGATGGTCTCAAGAGACCCAGTACTTC	CASSPGLAGWSQETQYF
TRBJ2-7	.	TRBV7-9	TRBD1	TGTGCCAGCAGCCTATTGAGTTCGGGGACAGGACCCCACGAGCAGTACTTC	CASSLLSSGTGPHEQYF
TRBJ2-1	.	TRBV13	.	TGTGCCAGCAGCCATCGACTAGTGTCGGGCAATGAGCAGTTCTTC	CASSHRLVSGNEQFF
TRBJ2-5	few	TRBV29-1	.	TGCAGCGTTTTTGAAGAGACCCAGTACTTC	CSVFEETQYF
TRBJ1-2	few	TRBV12-3/TRBV12-4	.	TGTGCCAGCAGTTTAGCGCTTTCCGGAAGGGATGGCTACACCTTC	CASSLALSGRDGYTF
TRBJ2-3	few	TRBV20-1	.	TGCAGTGCTAGGGGATTCGGTGGGGCAGATACGCAGTATTTT	CSARGFGGADTQYF